This TCR beta chain was recorded in a study of CD8 T cells in Susac syndrome (dated by TCRdb to 2018 to 2020). Concerning the study at large: The study used repertoire sequencing to test whether antigen drove CD8+ T cell activation and differentiation in Susac syndrome. General findings and caveats noted by the study authors: The number of individuals in the TCR sequencing and HLA analysis was acknowledged as relatively small.

RNA was extracted with the RNeasy kit and about 0.5 to 1 ug was reverse transcribed using random hexamers. TCR beta CDR3 regions were amplified with the immunoSEQ multiplex PCR assay covering 54 Vbeta and 13 Jbeta segments. PCR amplification bias was corrected by using a synthetic template baseline for primer optimization and computational correction. Concerning the study's data processing: Only productive sequences were kept, with reads annotated to V, D and J genes according to IMGT and analyzed in immunoSEQ Analyzer. Clonality was calculated as one minus the Shannon entropy normalized by log2 of the number of productive unique sequences. For each patient and control, public and private clones were evaluated within the 100 most prevalent clones. Clones were defined as Susac-specific when absent from the healthy and MS cohorts, from approximately 1,100 published viral clones and from other ImmuneACCESS disease sequences. Using fastp trimming at Q25 and MiXCR clonotype assembly, TCRdb reanalyzed the public sequencing data and kept in-frame beta chains. Every distinct CDR3 protein forms one entry, paired with its most common genes and DNA. The V and J calls follow TCRdb's processing rather than the paper's. The sample has roughly 200,000 distinct CDR3 sequences on record, 95% of them singletons. The leading ten clones occupy around 0.093% of the sample.

A word on this clonotype: Its antigen has not been determined. No qualities accompany the bases; no much larger clone lies one base away.

For CDR1 and CDR2, the germline V gene (reference sequence) lists DFQATT and SNEGSKA. The CDR3 holds 13 amino acids from the cysteine to the phenylalanine. CDR3 DNA only is kept here, 39 bases in frame from base 1. Peripheral blood CD8+ and CD4+ T cells from healthy donors, Susac syndrome patients and multiple sclerosis patients were profiled using high-throughput TCR beta sequencing. The multiple sclerosis controls were treatment-naive patients who had stable or active relapsing-remitting disease and met the revised McDonald criteria. Bulk CD8+ and CD4+ T cells were purified by magnetic negative isolation, while CD8+ TEMRA cells were enriched using FACS. Blood was drawn into EDTA tubes, processed within 24 hours, and PBMCs were isolated by density gradient centrifugation. PBMCs intended for TCR sequencing were frozen in liquid nitrogen and were later thawed in a 37 degrees C water bath. The sorted or isolated CD4+, CD8+ and CD8+ TEMRA cells reached a purity of at least 90%.

Sequences were obtained from CD4+ T cells from PBMCs. The chain uses TRBV20-1 and TRBJ2-1, with the D gene uncertain. This TCR was sampled from a human donor with multiple sclerosis. For the CDR3, the sequence is CSSLSDSYNEQFF. The nucleotide sequence is given as TGCAGCTCCCTCAGCGACTCCTACAATGAGCAGTTCTTC.